This T cell receptor beta chain comes out of a study of breast tumors, draining lymph nodes, adjacent tissues. Study outcomes and limitations: Tumors had less TCR diversity than lymph nodes, more than nontumor tissue.

The sample holds many counts of this clonotype. The target antigen is unknown. Samples came from axillary lymph nodes draining the breast cancer. Trimming cost V 5 bases and J 5 bases; bases outside gene matches: 5. The CDR3 loop spans 12 amino acids. Germline lookup yields CDR1 SQVTM and CDR2 ANQGSEA. TCRdb passed the multiplex PCR reads through MiXCR, listing each CDR3 protein once. The sample records about 230,000 distinct CDR3 sequences, 32% being singletons. This receptor was taken from a female donor with breast cancer. Some clones in this sample may be carry-over from other donors' samples. This chain uses TRBV29-1 with TRBJ2-7, with 8 bases lining up with TRBD1. The sequenced sample was axillary lymph node tissue. The CDR3 DNA reads as TGCAGCGTTTGGACAGGGCTGAACGAGCAGTACTTC. Protein product: CSVWTGLNEQYF.